The rows below give T cell receptor beta chains drawn from one sample of a study of T-cell reconstitution after alpha-beta-depleted transplantation in children. TCRdb processed the PCR reads anew with MiXCR; each CDR3 protein has one entry. The sample carries about 610,000 distinct CDR3 sequences, around 27% recorded once. Sequencing used PBMCs, obtained before TCRalphabeta/CD19-depleted stem cell transplant. The origin of the receptors is a boy younger than two with Wiskott-Aldrich syndrome, due to receive a stem cell transplant. Both conserved end residues are part of each CDR3. Clone size, where shown, is once, few, many, or a class for clones that have expanded.

TRBJ2-4,TRBV2,.,CASSEQSGDIQYF
TRBJ1-2,TRBV13,few,CASSRSYGYTF
TRBJ1-1,TRBV5-1,.,CASTDTVNTEAFF
TRBJ2-5,TRBV10-3,few,CAISESYGTQYF
TRBJ2-1,TRBV5-1,.,CASSFRTSGRSGEQFF
TRBJ2-5,TRBV10-3,.,CATCASSQETQYF
TRBJ1-2,TRBV2,.,CASRNFRDSYGYTF
TRBJ2-7,TRBV20-1,many,CSASSLLRRATYEQYF
TRBJ2-6,TRBV5-1,.,CASSLLKVLSSGANVLTF
TRBJ1-2,TRBV29-1,few,CSVDAGAVSYTF
TRBJ1-5,TRBV7-2,.,CASSRFTDQPQHF
TRBJ2-1,TRBV5-1,.,CASSSNILDRGLYNEQFF